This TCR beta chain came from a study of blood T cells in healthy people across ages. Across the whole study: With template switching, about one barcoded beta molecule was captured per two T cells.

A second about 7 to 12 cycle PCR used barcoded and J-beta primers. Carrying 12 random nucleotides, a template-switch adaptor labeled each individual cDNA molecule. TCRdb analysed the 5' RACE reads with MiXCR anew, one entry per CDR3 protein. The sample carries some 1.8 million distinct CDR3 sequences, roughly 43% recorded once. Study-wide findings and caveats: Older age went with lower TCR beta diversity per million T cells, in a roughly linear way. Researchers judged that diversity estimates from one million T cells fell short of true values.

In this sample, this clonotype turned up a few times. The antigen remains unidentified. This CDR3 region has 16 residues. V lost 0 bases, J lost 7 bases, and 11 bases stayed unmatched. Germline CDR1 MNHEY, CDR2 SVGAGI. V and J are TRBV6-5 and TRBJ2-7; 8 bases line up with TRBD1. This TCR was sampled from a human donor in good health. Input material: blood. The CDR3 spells CASSYSTGEWSGEQYF. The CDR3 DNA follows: TGTGCCAGCAGTTACTCGACAGGGGAGTGGTCGGGTGAGCAGTACTTC.